The present T cell receptor (beta chain) was sequenced within a study of shared clonotypes between healthy human individuals. As concerns this clone: Its antigen is unknown.

Overall study results and limits: Estimated richness was generally greater in naive than memory subsets.

The protocol was immunoSEQ multiplex PCR, while the TCRdb copy is restricted to in-frame clones and leaves out a portion. The data contain about 1 million clones, 70% to 80% of them singletons. Germline V gene sequence: CDR1 KGHSH, CDR2 LQKENI. This CDR3 is built from 15 residues. J lost 2 bases, V lost 4 bases, and 7 bases had no gene match. The sequence was obtained from a man aged 18 to 30 in good health. Some clones in this sample may be carry-over from other donors' samples. Sample: memory CD4+ T cells from PBMCs. Subset specified: CD45RA-negative fraction. The chain employs TRBV18 and TRBJ1-2; 7 bases fit TRBD1. The CDR3 DNA follows: TGTGCCAGCTCACGATCCGGGACAGCCAACTATGGCTACACCTTC. Amino acid sequence: CASSRSGTANYGYTF.